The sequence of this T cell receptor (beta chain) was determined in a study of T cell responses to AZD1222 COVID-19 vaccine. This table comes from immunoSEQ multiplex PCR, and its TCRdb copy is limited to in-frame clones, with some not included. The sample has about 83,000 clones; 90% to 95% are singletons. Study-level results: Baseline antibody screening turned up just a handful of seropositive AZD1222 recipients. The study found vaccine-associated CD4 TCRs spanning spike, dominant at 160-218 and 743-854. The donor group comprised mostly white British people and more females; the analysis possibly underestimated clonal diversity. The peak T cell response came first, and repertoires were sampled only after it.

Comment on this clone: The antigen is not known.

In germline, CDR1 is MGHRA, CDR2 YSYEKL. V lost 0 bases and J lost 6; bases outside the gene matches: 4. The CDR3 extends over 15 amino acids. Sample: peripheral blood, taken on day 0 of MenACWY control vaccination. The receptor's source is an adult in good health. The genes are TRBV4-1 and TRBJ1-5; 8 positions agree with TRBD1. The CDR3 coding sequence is TGCGCCAGCAGCCAAGACGGACAGGGTGGTCAGCCCCAGCATTTT. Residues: CASSQDGQGGQPQHF.